A selection of T cell receptor beta chains follows, all from one sample in a study of identical twins. Using its own MiXCR run on the 5' RACE reads, TCRdb lists one record per CDR3 protein. The data show more than 1.5 million distinct CDR3 sequences, about 30% seen once. The specimen sequenced was cord blood. These receptors originate from a newborn girl in good health. CDR3s include the opening cysteine and the closing phenylalanine or tryptophan. The order of the fields is J gene, D gene, CDR3 length, V gene, clone size, CDR3 DNA, CDR3 protein. A D gene is named only where the DNA matches it firmly. Part of the rows lack a size; the others show once, few, many or a class for expanded clones.

j_gene: TRBJ2-2
d_gene: TRBD2
len: 17
v_gene: TRBV4-1
abundance: .
CDR3nt: TGCGCCAGCAGCCAAGAAGGCAGGACTAGCGGGAGCAGGGAGCTGTTTTTT
CDR3aa: CASSQEGRTSGSRELFF

j_gene: TRBJ2-6
d_gene: TRBD2
len: 17
v_gene: TRBV7-2
abundance: .
CDR3nt: TGTGCCAGCAGCTCCTCGGGGAGGGCATATGGGGCCAACGTCCTGACTTTC
CDR3aa: CASSSSGRAYGANVLTF

j_gene: TRBJ2-3
d_gene: .
len: 16
v_gene: TRBV7-2
abundance: .
CDR3nt: TGTGCCAGCAGCCTTCCAGTTGTGGGTGGAAGTGATACGCAGTATTTT
CDR3aa: CASSLPVVGGSDTQYF

j_gene: TRBJ2-7
d_gene: .
len: 12
v_gene: TRBV7-9
abundance: .
CDR3nt: TGTGCCGGCAGCTTAGAGGGTCAGAAGCAGTACTTC
CDR3aa: CAGSLEGQKQYF

j_gene: TRBJ2-7
d_gene: .
len: 15
v_gene: TRBV20-1
abundance: few
CDR3nt: TGCAGTGCTAGAGATTGGTTGGGGAGCTCCTACGAGCAGTACTTC
CDR3aa: CSARDWLGSSYEQYF

j_gene: TRBJ2-5
d_gene: .
len: 14
v_gene: TRBV6-1
abundance: .
CDR3nt: TGTGCCAGCAGTGAAGCGCGTTTTCGGGAGACCCAGTACTTC
CDR3aa: CASSEARFRETQYF

j_gene: TRBJ1-4
d_gene: .
len: 15
v_gene: TRBV20-1
abundance: few
CDR3nt: TGCAGTGCTAGAGATTTCGCTGCAACTAATGAAAAACTGTTTTTT
CDR3aa: CSARDFAATNEKLFF

j_gene: TRBJ2-7
d_gene: .
len: 14
v_gene: TRBV7-2
abundance: few
CDR3nt: TGTGCCAGCAGCTTATCCACTTTCTACAATGAGCAGTACTTC
CDR3aa: CASSLSTFYNEQYF

j_gene: TRBJ2-7
d_gene: TRBD1
len: 14
v_gene: TRBV12-3/TRBV12-4
abundance: .
CDR3nt: TGTGCCAGCAGTCCCCGGGACAGGATCAACGAGCAGTACTTC
CDR3aa: CASSPRDRINEQYF

j_gene: TRBJ2-3
d_gene: .
len: 15
v_gene: TRBV25-1
abundance: few
CDR3nt: TGTGCCAGCAGTGAGGGTGGGATTGTGACAGATACGCAGTATTTT
CDR3aa: CASSEGGIVTDTQYF

j_gene: TRBJ2-7
d_gene: TRBD2
len: 13
v_gene: TRBV6-2/TRBV6-3
abundance: .
CDR3nt: TGTGCCAGCAGTATCGGGACTAGCCGGGAGCAGTACTTC
CDR3aa: CASSIGTSREQYF

j_gene: TRBJ1-2
d_gene: TRBD1
len: 15
v_gene: TRBV4-1
abundance: few
CDR3nt: TGCGCCAGCAGCTTCGGGGGACAGCAGAACTATGGCTACACCTTC
CDR3aa: CASSFGGQQNYGYTF

j_gene: TRBJ2-7
d_gene: .
len: 14
v_gene: TRBV14
abundance: many
CDR3nt: TGTGCCAGCAGCCAACGACCCCAATCTTACGAGCAGTACTTC
CDR3aa: CASSQRPQSYEQYF

j_gene: TRBJ1-5
d_gene: .
len: 14
v_gene: TRBV18
abundance: .
CDR3nt: TGTGCCAGCTCACCGGACCAGGCGAATCAGCCCCAGCATTTT
CDR3aa: CASSPDQANQPQHF

j_gene: TRBJ2-3
d_gene: TRBD2
len: 13
v_gene: TRBV6-6
abundance: many
CDR3nt: TGTGCCAGCATTAGGACTAGCGCAGATACGCAGTATTTT
CDR3aa: CASIRTSADTQYF

j_gene: TRBJ1-6
d_gene: TRBD1
len: 14
v_gene: TRBV28
abundance: .
CDR3nt: TGTGCCAGCAGTTTGTCAGGGGGCTATTCACCCCTCCACTTT
CDR3aa: CASSLSGGYSPLHF

j_gene: TRBJ1-1
d_gene: .
len: 13
v_gene: TRBV27
abundance: .
CDR3nt: TGTGCCAGCAGGGGCTCGGGGGCCACTGAAGCTTTCTTT
CDR3aa: CASRGSGATEAFF

j_gene: TRBJ2-6
d_gene: .
len: 14
v_gene: TRBV7-9
abundance: few
CDR3nt: TGTGCCAGCAGCTCGGAATCTGGGGCCAACGTCCTGACTTTC
CDR3aa: CASSSESGANVLTF

j_gene: TRBJ1-2
d_gene: .
len: 13
v_gene: TRBV29-1
abundance: many
CDR3nt: TGCAGCGTTGATATAGGTTGGGGGTATGGCTACACCTTC
CDR3aa: CSVDIGWGYGYTF

j_gene: TRBJ2-3
d_gene: .
len: 15
v_gene: TRBV15
abundance: few
CDR3nt: TGTGCCACCAGCAGAGAACAGGGTAGGACAGATACGCAGTATTTT
CDR3aa: CATSREQGRTDTQYF

j_gene: TRBJ1-6
d_gene: .
len: 15
v_gene: TRBV20-1
abundance: .
CDR3nt: TGCAGTGCTAGAGGGAGGCAGGGACCTAATTCACCCCTCCACTTT
CDR3aa: CSARGRQGPNSPLHF

j_gene: TRBJ1-6
d_gene: .
len: 13
v_gene: TRBV10-3
abundance: .
CDR3nt: TGTGCCATCAGTGGAACAGGGCGGTCACCCCTCCACTTT
CDR3aa: CAISGTGRSPLHF

j_gene: TRBJ2-5
d_gene: TRBD2
len: 14
v_gene: TRBV20-1
abundance: few
CDR3nt: TGCAGTGCCCTGGGTTTGAGCGGGGGAGAGACCCAGTACTTC
CDR3aa: CSALGLSGGETQYF

j_gene: TRBJ2-7
d_gene: TRBD2
len: 16
v_gene: TRBV9
abundance: few
CDR3nt: TGTGCCAGCAGCGCGAGACTAGCGGCTAGCTCCTACGAGCAGTACTTC
CDR3aa: CASSARLAASSYEQYF

j_gene: TRBJ2-7
d_gene: TRBD1
len: 13
v_gene: TRBV20-1
abundance: .
CDR3nt: TGCAGTGCTAACAGACAGGGGGCGAGAGAGCAGTACTTC
CDR3aa: CSANRQGAREQYF

j_gene: TRBJ2-3
d_gene: TRBD2
len: 16
v_gene: TRBV20-1
abundance: .
CDR3nt: TGCAGTGCTAGAGCCGGACTAGCGGGGGTCACAGATACGCAGTATTTT
CDR3aa: CSARAGLAGVTDTQYF

j_gene: TRBJ2-5
d_gene: TRBD2
len: 15
v_gene: TRBV3-1
abundance: .
CDR3nt: TGTGCCAGCAGCCAAGTCCCTAGCGGGAGCAATGAGCAGTACTTC
CDR3aa: CASSQVPSGSNEQYF

j_gene: TRBJ2-3
d_gene: TRBD2
len: 15
v_gene: TRBV7-2
abundance: many
CDR3nt: TGTGCCAGCAGCTTAGAAGGCGGGAGGGTAGATACGCAGTATTTT
CDR3aa: CASSLEGGRVDTQYF

j_gene: TRBJ2-3
d_gene: .
len: 14
v_gene: TRBV7-2
abundance: many
CDR3nt: TGTGCCAGCAGTTTAGCGCGGCGCACAGATACGCAGTATTTT
CDR3aa: CASSLARRTDTQYF

j_gene: TRBJ1-2
d_gene: .
len: 14
v_gene: TRBV14
abundance: .
CDR3nt: TGTGCCAGCAGCCAAGCCGGGGCCCTCTATGGCTACACCTTC
CDR3aa: CASSQAGALYGYTF